The 30 T cell receptor beta chains in this list originate from one sample, sequenced in a study of T-cell reconstitution after alpha-beta-depleted transplantation in children. Unique molecular identifiers were incorporated when the TCRbeta library was constructed. MiXCR, applied by TCRdb to the PCR reads, yields one record per CDR3 protein. This sample has approximately 490,000 distinct CDR3 sequences; roughly 10% occur once, and the top ten carry 2%. The sequencing here drew on PBMCs, taken before TCRalphabeta/CD19-depleted stem cell transplant. These receptors were taken from a child aged 2 to 10 with inherited bone marrow failure, due to receive a stem cell transplant.

This chain links TRBV29-1 with TRBJ1-1; tentatively, D is TRBD1 (5 bases). Germline CDR1 and CDR2: SQVTM and ANQGSEA. The CDR3 spans 12 residues. Trimming left V 7 bases short and J 6 bases short, with 15 bases between. As DNA, the CDR3 is TGCAGCGGGTTTTCCGGGGCTCCTGAAGCTTTCTTT. This sequence encodes CSGFSGAPEAFF.

This clonotype has a count of ten or more. The chain employs TRBV15 and TRBJ2-1; D is possibly TRBD2 (6 bases). This CDR3 comprises 16 residues. V lost 1 base, J lost 1 base, and 11 bases lay in between. Germline CDR1 and CDR2: LNHNV and YYDKDF (reference sequence). Written as DNA, the CDR3 is TGTGCCACCAGCAGAGTAGGGACTGAATCCTACAATGAGCAGTTCTTC. Its protein product is CATSRVGTESYNEQFF.

This clonotype has a count of ten or more. This chain joins TRBV4-3 and TRBJ2-4; possible D gene TRBD2, 7 bases. This CDR3 has 18 residues. Germline V lookup: CDR1 LGHNA, CDR2 YSLEER. V was pared by 0 bases and J by 2 bases, with 17 bases between. Here the CDR3 reads CASSQEMPGGATKNIQYF. CDR3 in DNA: TGCGCCAGCAGCCAAGAAATGCCTGGGGGGGCTACCAAAAACATTCAGTACTTC.

This clonotype was detected many times. This chain links TRBV20-1 with TRBJ2-1, with 7 nucleotides matching TRBD2. After removal of 1 base from V and 4 bases from J, the junction contained 7 bases not matched to a gene. This CDR3 region has 15 residues. The germline V gene has CDR1 DFQATT and CDR2 SNEGSKA (reference sequence). The CDR3 coding sequence is TGCAGTGCTAGAGTGATGGGAGGGCTATACAATGAGCAGTTCTTC. It codes for CSARVMGGLYNEQFF.

This clonotype was seen repeatedly, ten times or more. The rearrangement links TRBV6-5 to TRBJ2-1, with D unclear. Germline CDR1 and CDR2: MNHEY and SVGAGI. The length of the CDR3 is 13 residues. The ends were cut back, 6 bases at V and 4 bases at J, with 10 bases in the middle. The CDR3 sequence: CASRATYYNEQFF. The CDR3 bases are TGTGCCAGCAGAGCGACCTATTACAATGAGCAGTTCTTC.

This clonotype was seen ten or more times. This CDR3 reads CASSPGDHSPLHF. The CDR3 region has the DNA TGTGCCAGCAGCCCGGGGGACCATTCACCCCTCCACTTT. V gene TRBV12-3 or TRBV12-4 combines with J gene TRBJ1-6; D is possibly TRBD1 (5 bases). V was cut by 6 bases and J by 8 bases, with 11 bases left in between. The CDR3 loop spans 13 amino acids.

This clonotype showed up many times. This rearrangement joins TRBV7-2 to TRBJ2-7, with 8 bases matching TRBD2. Germline V CDR1 and CDR2: SGHTA, FQGNSA. The CDR3 loop spans 17 amino acids. V shed 5 bases and J 4 bases; nucleotides not matched to a gene: 16. CDR3 amino acids: CASSLTSGVARPYEQYF. The CDR3 DNA sequence: TGTGCCAGCAGCCTCACTAGCGGAGTGGCCCGGCCTTACGAGCAGTACTTC.

V gene TRBV7-9 combines with J gene TRBJ1-5; D is perhaps TRBD1 (5 bases). The V gene's germline CDR1 is SEHNR and CDR2 FQNEAQ (reference sequence). The CDR3 contains 14 residues. The V and J ends lost 8 bases and 2 bases respectively, with 13 bases between them. The CDR3 here is CASQGGDGNQPQHF. Here the CDR3 DNA reads TGTGCCAGCCAGGGAGGGGATGGCAATCAGCCCCAGCATTTT.

The V gene is TRBV5-1, the J gene TRBJ1-3; no clear D. The germline CDR1 and CDR2 sequences are SGHRS and YFSETQ. Trimming removed 4 bases at V and 0 bases at J, with 14 bases between. The CDR3 runs 16 residues. Here the CDR3 DNA reads TGCGCCAGCAGCCTACGCCCCCCAGGCTCTGGAAACACCATATATTTT. Encoded protein: CASSLRPPGSGNTIYF.

This clonotype was seen ten or more times. The J gene is TRBJ1-1, the V gene TRBV18; 8 bases fit TRBD1. V gave up 5 bases and J gave up 12 bases; unmatched junction bases: 17. Germline-derived CDR1 and CDR2 are KGHSH and LQKENI. The CDR3 spans 15 residues. CDR3: CASSSNRQGKMVPFF. CDR3 coding DNA: TGTGCCAGCTCATCAAACCGACAGGGGAAGATGGTACCTTTCTTT.

This clonotype was seen repeatedly, ten times or more. The rearrangement uses TRBV27 and TRBJ2-1; TRBD2 matches 11 bases. With V trimmed by 5 bases and J by 3 bases, 15 bases remained unmatched. The germline V gene encodes CDR1 MNHEY and CDR2 SMNVEV (reference sequence). The CDR3 is 19 amino acids. The CDR3 protein is CASSPPRITSGSNYNEQFF. CDR3 in DNA: TGTGCCAGCAGTCCGCCCCGGATCACTAGCGGGAGCAACTACAATGAGCAGTTCTTC.

The table lists this clonotype with many counts. The chain combines TRBV5-5 with TRBJ2-4, with a possible D match to TRBD1 (6 bases). The CDR3 totals 16 residues. V lost 0 bases and J 6 bases, leaving 16 bases between the germline ends. In germline, CDR1 is SGHKS, CDR2 YYEKEE (reference sequence). The CDR3 coding sequence is TGTGCCAGCAGCTTGGATTACGAGGGGGTGGGAAACATTCAGTACTTC. Its protein is CASSLDYEGVGNIQYF.

This clonotype has just a few counts. The chain links TRBV4-2 to TRBJ1-6; TRBD1 agrees at 7 bases. CDR1 is LGHNA, CDR2 YNFKEQ, per germline. The CDR3 spans 15 residues. V lost 1 base, J lost 7 bases, and 4 bases stayed unmatched. Here the CDR3 DNA reads TGTGCCAGCAGCCAAGCCGGGACAGAAAATTCACCCCTCCACTTT. Its translation: CASSQAGTENSPLHF.

This clonotype showed up many times. The chain combines TRBV7-8 with TRBJ2-7; D is perhaps TRBD2 (6 bases). The germline gives CDR1 SGHVS, CDR2 FQNEAQ. This CDR3 region has 13 residues. V lost 5 bases to trimming and J lost 2 bases, with 10 bases between them. In DNA, the CDR3 is TGTGCCAGCAGCCCCGGGACTCCCTACGAGCAGTACTTC. Translation gives CASSPGTPYEQYF.

This clonotype was seen ten or more times. The chain is built from TRBV5-6 and TRBJ2-3, with D perhaps TRBD1 or TRBD2 (6 bases each). V lost 6 bases and J 2 bases, leaving 16 bases between the germline ends. The CDR3 has 15 amino acids. CDR1 is SGHDT, CDR2 YYEEEE, per germline. In DNA, the CDR3 is TGTGCCAGCAATAGAAGGGGGGATTTCACAGATACGCAGTATTTT. Protein sequence: CASNRRGDFTDTQYF.

There are many counts of this clonotype. The chain employs TRBV27 and TRBJ2-2; unclear D gene. CDR3 length equals 14 residues. The V gene's germline CDR1 is MNHEY and CDR2 SMNVEV (reference sequence). V gave up 3 bases and J gave up 4 bases, with 9 bases separating them. CDR3 nucleotide sequence: TGTGCCAGCAGTTTTATCCAGGCCACCGGGGAGCTGTTTTTT. Encoded protein: CASSFIQATGELFF.

This clonotype was seen at least ten times. The CDR3 spells CASSFGQGLYEQYF. DNA for the CDR3: TGTGCCAGCAGCTTTGGACAGGGACTCTACGAGCAGTACTTC. The gene calls are TRBV7-2 and TRBJ2-7; TRBD1 agrees at 8 bases. The J segment lost 3 bases and the V segment lost 3 bases, leaving 4 bases of the junction unmatched. The CDR3 spans 14 residues. Looked up from germline, CDR1 is SGHTA and CDR2 is FQGNSA.

The table lists this clonotype with many counts. V usage is TRBV15 and J usage is TRBJ2-7; D uncertain. Looked up from germline, CDR1 is LNHNV and CDR2 is YYDKDF (reference sequence). V lost 7 bases to trimming and J lost 0 bases, with 10 bases between them. The length of the CDR3 is 13 residues. For the CDR3, the DNA is TGTGCCACCACCCCGGACCGCTCCTACGAGCAGTACTTC. This codes for CATTPDRSYEQYF. The complete variable domain, with remaining parts taken from reference TRBV15 and TRBJ2-7, reads DAMVIQNPRYQVTQFGKPVTLSCSQTLNHNVMYWYQQKSSQAPKLLFHYYDKDFNNEADTPDNFQSRRPNTSFCFLDIRSPGLGDTAMYLCATTPDRSYEQYFGPGTRLTVT.

The table lists this clonotype with many counts. The genes are TRBV28 and TRBJ2-5; TRBD2 matches at 8 bases. This CDR3 has 15 amino acids. Germline V gene sequence: CDR1 MDHEN, CDR2 SYDVKM. V lost 5 bases and J lost 1; bases outside the gene matches: 6. CDR3 sequence reads: CASSPPGGVQETQYF. The CDR3 DNA is TGTGCCAGCAGTCCTCCCGGGGGGGTCCAAGAGACCCAGTACTTC. The variable domain in full, with the rest retrieved from reference TRBV28 and TRBJ2-5, is DVKVTQSSRYLVKRTGEKVFLECVQDMDHENMFWYRQDPGLGLRLIYFSYDVKMKEKGDIPEGYSVSREKKERFSLILESASTNQTSMYLCASSPPGGVQETQYFGPGTRLLVL.

This clonotype was detected ten times or more. The chain is built from TRBV10-2 and TRBJ2-6; D unclear. CDR1 is WSHSY and CDR2 is SAAADI in the germline V gene. V shed 4 bases and J shed 3 bases, with 4 bases lying between them. CDR3 length equals 13 residues. The CDR3 nucleotides read TGCGCCAGCAGTGGGGTTGGGGCCAACGTCCTGACTTTC. Translating it yields CASSGVGANVLTF.

The chain couples TRBV5-1 to TRBJ2-6; D may be TRBD1 or TRBD2 (5 bases each). The V gene lost 4 bases and the J gene lost 0 bases, with 17 bases spanning the gap. Germline CDR1 SGHRS, CDR2 YFSETQ. The length of the CDR3 is 18 residues. The CDR3 loop is CASSPTGTEYSGANVLTF. The CDR3, as DNA: TGCGCCAGCAGCCCCACCGGGACGGAATACTCTGGGGCCAACGTCCTGACTTTC.

This clonotype was detected many times. CDR3 sequence reads: CSADGLAGVETQYF. DNA of the CDR3: TGCAGTGCTGACGGACTAGCGGGAGTGGAGACCCAGTACTTC. The chain is built from TRBV20-1 and TRBJ2-5, with 13 bases matching TRBD2. The CDR3 spans 14 residues. The V and J ends lost 5 bases and 5 bases, in that order; junction bases with no gene match: 5. In germline, CDR1 is DFQATT, CDR2 SNEGSKA (reference sequence).

This clonotype was seen a handful of times. The J gene is TRBJ2-2, the V gene TRBV27, with 7 bases lining up with TRBD2. The CDR3 length is 18 residues. V shed 5 bases, J shed 4 bases, and the junction held 16 bases outside the gene matches. CDR1 and CDR2 from the germline V gene are MNHEY and SMNVEV (reference sequence). Here the CDR3 DNA reads TGTGCCAGCAGTCCCCTCGGGGGTGAAGCGGGGCTCACCGGGGAGCTGTTTTTT. Translating gives CASSPLGGEAGLTGELFF.

This clonotype was detected ten times or more. The chain recombines TRBV28 with TRBJ2-7; 7 bases agree with TRBD2. CDR3 length: 14 residues. Germline V lookup: CDR1 MDHEN, CDR2 SYDVKM. J lost 7 bases, V lost 5 bases, and 11 bases had no gene match. The CDR3 sequence: CASSLQGGEWEQYF. The CDR3 nucleotides read TGTGCCAGCAGTCTCCAGGGAGGGGAATGGGAGCAGTACTTC.

Ten or more counts support this clonotype. The V call is TRBV12-3 or TRBV12-4, the J call TRBJ1-1, with D tentatively TRBD1 (5 bases). This CDR3 region has 13 residues. V dropped 10 bases and J dropped 3 bases, with 15 bases sitting between them. This CDR3 reads CATRGGADTEAFF. The CDR3 DNA reads as TGTGCCACCCGGGGCGGTGCGGACACTGAAGCTTTCTTT.

The V and J genes are TRBV7-2 and TRBJ2-2, with a possible D match to TRBD1 (6 bases). The CDR3 has 17 residues. Germline V CDR1 and CDR2: SGHTA, FQGNSA. V was clipped by 2 bases and J by 5 bases, with 18 bases between them. The chain's CDR3 is CASSLSFRGLKTGELFF. The CDR3 bases are TGTGCCAGCAGCTTAAGTTTCAGGGGTTTGAAAACCGGGGAGCTGTTTTTT. The variable domain in full, with the rest retrieved from reference TRBV7-2 and TRBJ2-2, is GAGVSQSPSNKVTEKGKDVELRCDPISGHTALYWYRQSLGQGLEFLIYFQGNSAPDKSGLPSDRFSAERTGGSVSTLTIQRTQQEDSAVYLCASSLSFRGLKTGELFFGEGSRLTVL.

The table lists this clonotype with many counts. V gene TRBV6-2 or TRBV6-3 combines with J gene TRBJ2-2; a weak D match, TRBD1 (6 bases). The CDR3 length is 15 residues. V lost 5 bases and J 3 bases, leaving 13 bases between the germline ends. Germline V gives CDR1 MNHEY, CDR2 SVGEGT. Here the CDR3 reads CASSPQGRYTGELFF. CDR3 in DNA: TGTGCCAGCAGTCCCCAGGGGAGATACACCGGGGAGCTGTTTTTT.

This clonotype occurred many times. The chain has TRBV12-3 or TRBV12-4 and TRBJ2-5; TRBD2 matches at 11 bases. The CDR3 totals 16 residues. J lost 2 bases, V lost 5 bases, and 7 bases had no gene match. The CDR3 reads CASSLSGTSGQETQYF. CDR3 sequence (DNA): TGTGCCAGCAGTCTCTCCGGGACTAGCGGACAAGAGACCCAGTACTTC.

This clonotype was found a few times. The chain joins TRBV10-3 to TRBJ2-2; the match to TRBD1 covers 7 bases. V gave up 6 bases and J gave up 3 bases; unmatched junction bases: 7. Per the germline V gene, CDR1 is ENHRY and CDR2 is SYGVKD. This CDR3 spans 15 amino acids. This CDR3 reads CAIRKNRGDTGELFF. In nucleotides, the CDR3 is TGTGCCATCAGGAAGAACAGGGGAGACACCGGGGAGCTGTTTTTT.

This clonotype has at least ten counts. The chain recombines TRBV7-2 with TRBJ2-5; 15 bases fit TRBD2. The CDR3 runs 16 residues. V shed 5 bases, J shed 3 bases, and the junction held 4 bases outside the gene matches. Germline CDR1 reads SGHTA; CDR2 reads FQGNSA. CDR3 protein: CASSRGLAGGEETQYF. CDR3 DNA sequence: TGTGCCAGCAGCCGAGGACTAGCGGGAGGGGAAGAGACCCAGTACTTC. Filled out from reference TRBV7-2 and TRBJ2-5, the complete variable domain reads GAGVSQSPSNKVTEKGKDVELRCDPISGHTALYWYRQSLGQGLEFLIYFQGNSAPDKSGLPSDRFSAERTGGSVSTLTIQRTQQEDSAVYLCASSRGLAGGEETQYFGPGTRLLVL.